This T cell receptor beta chain was sequenced for a study of cytotoxic CD8 clonotypes in ibrutinib-treated CLL. Study at large: Among the patients, more than ten presented as relapsed/refractory and around 15 as treatment-naive; fewer than 18 showed unmutated IGHV. Among patients, around 25 responded partially and 2 completely; roughly 14 then stayed remitted and around twelve progressed after median around 70 months.

The germline V gene encodes CDR1 SGHDT and CDR2 YYEEEE. V was clipped by 1 base and J by 9 bases, with 12 bases between them. The CDR3 sequence is 13 residues long. TCRdb's copy holds only in-frame clones and misses some; the assay was immunoSEQ multiplex PCR. The sample consists of just over 200,000 clones, roughly 73% of them appearing once. Sequenced here: PBMCs, sampled after 12 months of ibrutinib treatment. The chain has TRBV5-6 and TRBJ2-3; D might be TRBD1 or TRBD2, each matching 5 bases. The receptor comes from a human donor with chronic lymphocytic leukemia. The CDR3: CASSLTGGGTQYF. In DNA form, the CDR3 reads TGTGCCAGCAGCTTGACAGGAGGCGGGACGCAGTATTTT.